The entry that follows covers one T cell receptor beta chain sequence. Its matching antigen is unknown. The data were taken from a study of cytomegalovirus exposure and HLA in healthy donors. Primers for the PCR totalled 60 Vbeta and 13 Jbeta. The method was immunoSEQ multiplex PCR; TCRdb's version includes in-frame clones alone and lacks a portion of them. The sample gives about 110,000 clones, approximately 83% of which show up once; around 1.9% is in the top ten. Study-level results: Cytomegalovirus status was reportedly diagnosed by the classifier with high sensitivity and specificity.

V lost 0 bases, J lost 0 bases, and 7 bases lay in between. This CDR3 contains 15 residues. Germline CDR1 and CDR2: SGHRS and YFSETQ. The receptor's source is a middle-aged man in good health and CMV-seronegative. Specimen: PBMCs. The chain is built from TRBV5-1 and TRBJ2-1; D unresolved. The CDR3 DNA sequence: TGCGCCAGCAGCTTGGCGGAGAGCTCCTACAATGAGCAGTTCTTC. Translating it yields CASSLAESSYNEQFF.